Listed here are 4 T cell receptor beta chains from one sample, sequenced in a study of cytomegalovirus exposure and HLA in healthy donors. The PCR was carried out with 60 Vbeta primers and 13 Jbeta primers. Clones were sequenced by immunoSEQ multiplex PCR, and TCRdb holds only the in-frame ones, with some missing. The repertoire consists of about 170,000 clones, with 65% to 85% occurring once and the leading ten covering 2% to 3%. Sequenced material: PBMCs. All receptors derive from a male donor in good health and CMV-seronegative.

V is TRBV5-4 and J is TRBJ2-7; the match to TRBD1 covers 9 bases. The CDR3 is 14 residues long. Germline loops: CDR1 SGHNT, CDR2 YYREEE (reference sequence). The V and J ends lost 5 bases and 4 bases, in that order; junction bases with no gene match: 7. Here the CDR3 reads CASSSGTGSYEQYF. CDR3 in DNA: TGTGCCAGCAGTTCCGGGACAGGGAGTTACGAGCAGTACTTC.

The V and J genes are TRBV19 and TRBJ2-7; 10 bases fit TRBD1. The ends lost 5 bases at V and 3 bases at J; junction bases unmatched: 10. Germline V gene sequence: CDR1 LNHDA, CDR2 SQIVND (reference sequence). This CDR3 is built from 16 residues. This CDR3 is CASSEATGQGCYEQYF. The CDR3 DNA reads TGTGCCAGTAGTGAGGCGACGGGACAGGGGTGCTACGAGCAGTACTTC.

This chain uses TRBV6-5 with TRBJ2-5, with TRBD2 as a possible D gene (5 bases). Trimming removed 0 bases from V and 0 bases from J, with 11 bases in between. The CDR3 runs to 16 residues. The V gene's germline CDR1 is MNHEY and CDR2 SVGAGI. This CDR3 is CASSYSLVDYQETQYF. The CDR3 bases are TGTGCCAGCAGTTACTCTCTAGTGGACTACCAAGAGACCCAGTACTTC.

This sequence joins TRBV7-9 and TRBJ2-3; D not certain. V shed 1 base and J shed 4 bases, with 9 bases lying between them. Germline V lookup: CDR1 SEHNR, CDR2 FQNEAQ (reference sequence). This CDR3 spans 14 amino acids. The chain's CDR3 is CASSLVARADTQYF. The CDR3 DNA is TGTGCCAGCAGCTTAGTCGCACGGGCAGATACGCAGTATTTT.